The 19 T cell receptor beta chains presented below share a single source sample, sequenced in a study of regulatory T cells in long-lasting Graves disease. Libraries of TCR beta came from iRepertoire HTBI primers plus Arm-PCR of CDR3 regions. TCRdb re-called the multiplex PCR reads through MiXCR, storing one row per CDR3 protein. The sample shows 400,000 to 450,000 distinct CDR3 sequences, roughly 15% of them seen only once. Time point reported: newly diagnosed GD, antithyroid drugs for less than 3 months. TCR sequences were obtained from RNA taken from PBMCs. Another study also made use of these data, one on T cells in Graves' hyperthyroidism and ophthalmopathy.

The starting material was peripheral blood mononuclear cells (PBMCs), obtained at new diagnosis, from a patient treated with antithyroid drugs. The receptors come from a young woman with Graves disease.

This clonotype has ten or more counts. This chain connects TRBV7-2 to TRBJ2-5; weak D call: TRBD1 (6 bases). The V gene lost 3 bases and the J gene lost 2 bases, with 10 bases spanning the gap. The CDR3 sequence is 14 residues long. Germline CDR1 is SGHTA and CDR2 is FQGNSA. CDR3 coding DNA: TGTGCCAGCAGCTTCTTAGACAGGCAAGAGACCCAGTACTTC. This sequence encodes CASSFLDRQETQYF.

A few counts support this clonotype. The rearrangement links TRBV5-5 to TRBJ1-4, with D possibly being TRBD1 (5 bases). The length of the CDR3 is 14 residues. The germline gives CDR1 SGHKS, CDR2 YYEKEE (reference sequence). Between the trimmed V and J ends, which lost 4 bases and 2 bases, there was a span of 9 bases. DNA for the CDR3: TGTGCCAGCAGCACCCCAGGGACTAATGAAAAACTGTTTTTT. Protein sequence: CASSTPGTNEKLFF. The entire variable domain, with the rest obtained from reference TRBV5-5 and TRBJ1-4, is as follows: DAGVTQSPTHLIKTRGQQVTLRCSPISGHKSVSWYQQVLGQGPQFIFQYYEKEERGRGNFPDRFSARQFPNYSSELNVNALLLGDSALYLCASSTPGTNEKLFFGSGTQLSVL.

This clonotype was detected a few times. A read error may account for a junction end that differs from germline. Here the CDR3 DNA reads TGTGCCAGCAGCTTAGTGTTGTCCCCCAGGGCCAATGAGCTGTTCTTC. Translation gives CASSLVLSPRANELFF. The chain recombines TRBV7-9 with TRBJ2-1; D is possibly TRBD1 (5 bases). CDR1 and CDR2 from the germline V gene are SEHNR and FQNEAQ (reference sequence). The CDR3 is 16 amino acids.

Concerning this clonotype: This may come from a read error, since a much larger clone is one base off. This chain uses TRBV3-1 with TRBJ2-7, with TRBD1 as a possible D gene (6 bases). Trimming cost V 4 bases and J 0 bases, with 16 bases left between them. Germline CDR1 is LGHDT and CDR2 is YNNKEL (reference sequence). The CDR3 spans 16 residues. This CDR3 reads CASSPLDSRVSYEQYF. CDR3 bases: TGTGCCAGCAGCCCCTTGGACAGTAGGGTCTCCTACGAGCAGTACTTC.

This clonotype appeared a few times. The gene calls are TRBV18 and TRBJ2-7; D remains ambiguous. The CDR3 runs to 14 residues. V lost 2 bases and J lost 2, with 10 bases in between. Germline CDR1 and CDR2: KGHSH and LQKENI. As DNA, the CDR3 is TGTGCCAGCTCACCAGGCACACAAACCTACGAGCAGTACTTC. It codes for CASSPGTQTYEQYF. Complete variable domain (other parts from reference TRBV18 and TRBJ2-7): NAGVMQNPRHLVRRRGQEARLRCSPMKGHSHVYWYRQLPEEGLKFMVYLQKENIIDESGMPKERFSAEFPKEGPSILRIQQVVRGDSAAYFCASSPGTQTYEQYFGPGTRLTVT.

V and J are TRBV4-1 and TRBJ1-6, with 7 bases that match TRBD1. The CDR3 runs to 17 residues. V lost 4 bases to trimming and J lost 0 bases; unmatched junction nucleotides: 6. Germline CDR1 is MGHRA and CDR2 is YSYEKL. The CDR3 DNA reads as TGCGCCAGCAGCCCGGGACAGACGAGCTCCTATAATTCACCCCTCCACTTT. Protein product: CASSPGQTSSYNSPLHF.

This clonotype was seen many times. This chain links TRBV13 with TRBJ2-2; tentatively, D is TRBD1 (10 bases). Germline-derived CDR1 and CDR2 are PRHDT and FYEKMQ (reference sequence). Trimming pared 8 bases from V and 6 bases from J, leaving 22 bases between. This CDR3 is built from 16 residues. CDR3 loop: CASRAGGQGVAGELFF. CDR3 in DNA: TGTGCCAGCCGAGCGGGAGGACAGGGGGTTGCCGGGGAGCTGTTTTTT.

CDR3 residues: CASSPARAGRFGNQPQHF. CDR3 nucleotides: TGTGCCAGCTCACCAGCGAGGGCAGGGAGGTTTGGCAATCAGCCCCAGCATTTT. The chain uses TRBV18 and TRBJ1-5; tentatively, D is TRBD1 (5 bases). Looked up from germline, CDR1 is KGHSH and CDR2 is LQKENI. Trimming removed 2 bases from V and 2 bases from J, with 19 bases in between. This CDR3 spans 18 amino acids.

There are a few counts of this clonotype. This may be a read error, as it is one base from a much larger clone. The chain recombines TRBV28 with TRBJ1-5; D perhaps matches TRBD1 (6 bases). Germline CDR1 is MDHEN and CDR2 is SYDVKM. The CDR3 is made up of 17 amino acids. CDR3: CASNTGAGVYSDQPQHF. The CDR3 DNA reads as TGTGCCAGCAACACGGGGGCGGGGGTCTATAGCGATCAGCCCCAGCATTTT.

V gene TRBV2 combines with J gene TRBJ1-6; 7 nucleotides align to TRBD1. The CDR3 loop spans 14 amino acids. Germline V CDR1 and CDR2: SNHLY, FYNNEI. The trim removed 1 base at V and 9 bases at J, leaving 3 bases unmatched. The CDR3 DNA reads TGTGCCAGCAGTGAAGACAGGGGTAGTTCACCCCTCCACTTT. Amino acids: CASSEDRGSSPLHF.

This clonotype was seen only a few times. CDR3 DNA: TGTGCCAGCAGTTCCAGGACTAGCGGGAGGGGAGTAGAGACCCAGTACTTC. The encoded protein is CASSSRTSGRGVETQYF. V and J are TRBV6-1 and TRBJ2-5; 15 nucleotides agree with TRBD2. Germline V CDR1 and CDR2: MNHNS, SASEGT. V was clipped by 5 bases and J by 4 bases; unmatched bases: 8. The CDR3 contains 17 residues.

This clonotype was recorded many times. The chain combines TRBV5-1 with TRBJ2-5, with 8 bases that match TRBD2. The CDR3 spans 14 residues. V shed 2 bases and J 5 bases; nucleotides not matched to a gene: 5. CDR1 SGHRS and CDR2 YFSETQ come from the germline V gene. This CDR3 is CASSLGSGVETQYF. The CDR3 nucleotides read TGCGCCAGCAGCTTAGGTAGCGGGGTTGAGACCCAGTACTTC.

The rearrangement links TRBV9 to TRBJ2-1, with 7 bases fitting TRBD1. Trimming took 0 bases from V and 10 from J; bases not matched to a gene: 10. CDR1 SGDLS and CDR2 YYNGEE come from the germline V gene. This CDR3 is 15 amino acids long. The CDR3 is CASSVVWTRRGEQFF. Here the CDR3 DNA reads TGTGCCAGCAGCGTAGTATGGACCCGCAGGGGGGAGCAGTTCTTC.

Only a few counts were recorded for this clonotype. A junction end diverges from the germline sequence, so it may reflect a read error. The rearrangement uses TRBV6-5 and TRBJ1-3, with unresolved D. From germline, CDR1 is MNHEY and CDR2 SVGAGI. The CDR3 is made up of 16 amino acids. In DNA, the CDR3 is TGTGCCGGCAGTTACGAGAGTCCTAAGGCTGGAAACACCATATATTTT. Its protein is CAGSYESPKAGNTIYF.

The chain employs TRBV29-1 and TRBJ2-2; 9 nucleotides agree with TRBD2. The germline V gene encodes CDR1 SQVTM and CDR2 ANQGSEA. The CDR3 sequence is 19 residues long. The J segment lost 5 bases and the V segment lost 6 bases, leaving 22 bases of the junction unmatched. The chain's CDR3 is CSVRLRWREGRDGTGELFF. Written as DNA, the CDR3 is TGCAGCGTACGCCTCCGGTGGCGGGAGGGCCGGGACGGTACCGGGGAGCTGTTTTTT.

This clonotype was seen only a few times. CDR3 loop: CATSRDRGTGELFF. In DNA, the CDR3 is TGTGCCACCAGCAGAGATCGGGGCACCGGGGAGCTGTTTTTT. The chain has TRBV15 and TRBJ2-2; possible D gene TRBD2, 5 bases. The CDR3 is 14 amino acids. The germline V and J ends were trimmed by 0 bases and 4 bases, with 6 bases remaining between them. Per germline, CDR1 LNHNV and CDR2 YYDKDF (reference sequence). The variable domain in full, completed from reference TRBV15 and TRBJ2-2, reads DAMVIQNPRYQVTQFGKPVTLSCSQTLNHNVMYWYQQKSSQAPKLLFHYYDKDFNNEADTPDNFQSRRPNTSFCFLDIRSPGLGDTAMYLCATSRDRGTGELFFGEGSRLTVL.

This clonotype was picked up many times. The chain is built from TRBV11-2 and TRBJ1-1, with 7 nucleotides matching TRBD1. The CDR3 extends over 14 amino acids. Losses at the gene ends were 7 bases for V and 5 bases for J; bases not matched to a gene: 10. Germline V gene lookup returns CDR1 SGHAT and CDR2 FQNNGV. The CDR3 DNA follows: TGTGCCAGCATCAGGGGGGGGGCCGGAACTGAAGCTTTCTTT. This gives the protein CASIRGGAGTEAFF.

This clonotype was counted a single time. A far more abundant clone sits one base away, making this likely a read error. CDR3 residues: CASSRTLSYNKQFF. CDR3 sequence (DNA): TGTGCCAGCAGCCGGACCCTTTCCTACAATAAGCAGTTCTTC. The V call is TRBV7-9, the J call TRBJ2-1; no clear D. The CDR3 is made up of 14 amino acids. Germline lookup yields CDR1 SEHNR and CDR2 FQNEAQ (reference sequence).

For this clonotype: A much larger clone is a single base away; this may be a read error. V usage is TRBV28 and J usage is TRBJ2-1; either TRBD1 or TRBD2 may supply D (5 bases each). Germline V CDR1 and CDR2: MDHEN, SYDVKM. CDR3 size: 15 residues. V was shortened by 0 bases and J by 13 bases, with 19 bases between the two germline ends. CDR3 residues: CASSLWRPAVGTQFF. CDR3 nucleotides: TGTGCCAGCAGTTTATGGAGGCCGGCAGTTGGGACCCAGTTCTTC.